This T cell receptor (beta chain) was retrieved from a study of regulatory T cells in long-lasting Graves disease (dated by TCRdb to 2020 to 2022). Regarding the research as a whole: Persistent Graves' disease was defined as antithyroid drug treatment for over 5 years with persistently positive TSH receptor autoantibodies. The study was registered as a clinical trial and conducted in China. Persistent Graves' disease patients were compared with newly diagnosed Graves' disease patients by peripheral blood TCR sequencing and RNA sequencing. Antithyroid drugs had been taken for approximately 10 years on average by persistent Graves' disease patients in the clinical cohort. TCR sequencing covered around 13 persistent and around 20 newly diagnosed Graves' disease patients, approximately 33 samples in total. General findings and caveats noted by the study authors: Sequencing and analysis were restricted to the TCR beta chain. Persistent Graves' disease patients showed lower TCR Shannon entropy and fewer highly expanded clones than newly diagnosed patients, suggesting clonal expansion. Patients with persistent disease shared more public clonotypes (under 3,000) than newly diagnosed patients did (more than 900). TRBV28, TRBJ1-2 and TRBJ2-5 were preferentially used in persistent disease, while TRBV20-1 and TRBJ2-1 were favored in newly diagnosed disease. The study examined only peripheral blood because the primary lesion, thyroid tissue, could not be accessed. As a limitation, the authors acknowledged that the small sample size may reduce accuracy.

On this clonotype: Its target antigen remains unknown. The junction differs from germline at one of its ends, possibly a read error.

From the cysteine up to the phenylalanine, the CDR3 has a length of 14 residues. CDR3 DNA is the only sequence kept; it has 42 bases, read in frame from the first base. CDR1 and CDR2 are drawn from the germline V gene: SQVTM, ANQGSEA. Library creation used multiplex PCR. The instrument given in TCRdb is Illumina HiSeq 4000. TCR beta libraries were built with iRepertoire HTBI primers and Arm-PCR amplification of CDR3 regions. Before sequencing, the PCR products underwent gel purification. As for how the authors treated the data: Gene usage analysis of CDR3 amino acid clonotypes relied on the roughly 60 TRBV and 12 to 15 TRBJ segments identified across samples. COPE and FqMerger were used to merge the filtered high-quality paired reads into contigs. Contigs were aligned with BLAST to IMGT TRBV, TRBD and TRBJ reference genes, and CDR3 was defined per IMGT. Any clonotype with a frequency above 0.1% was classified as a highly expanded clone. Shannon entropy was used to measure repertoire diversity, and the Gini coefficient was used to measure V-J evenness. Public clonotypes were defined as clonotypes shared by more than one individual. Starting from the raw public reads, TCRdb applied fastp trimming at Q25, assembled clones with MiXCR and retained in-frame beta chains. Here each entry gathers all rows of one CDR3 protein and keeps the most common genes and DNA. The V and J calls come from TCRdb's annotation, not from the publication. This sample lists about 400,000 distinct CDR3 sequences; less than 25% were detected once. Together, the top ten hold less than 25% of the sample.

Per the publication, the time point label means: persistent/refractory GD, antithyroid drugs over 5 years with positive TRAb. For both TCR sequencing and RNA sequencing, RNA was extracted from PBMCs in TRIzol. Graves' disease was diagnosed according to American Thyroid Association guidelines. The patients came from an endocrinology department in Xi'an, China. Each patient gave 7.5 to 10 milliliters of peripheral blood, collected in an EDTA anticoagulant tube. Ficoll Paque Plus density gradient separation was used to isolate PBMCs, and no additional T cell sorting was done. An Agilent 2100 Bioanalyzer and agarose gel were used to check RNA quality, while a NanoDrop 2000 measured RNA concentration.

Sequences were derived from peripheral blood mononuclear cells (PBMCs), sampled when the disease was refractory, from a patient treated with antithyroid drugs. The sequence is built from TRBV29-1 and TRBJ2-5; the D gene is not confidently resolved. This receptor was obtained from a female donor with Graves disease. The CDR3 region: CSVEDRQVNNEQSF. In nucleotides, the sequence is TGCAGCGTTGAAGACCGGCAGGTGAACAATGAGCAGTCCTTC.